What follows are 15 T cell receptor beta chains derived from one specimen sequenced in a study of T cell changes during pregnancy in multiple sclerosis. This table comes from immunoSEQ multiplex PCR, and its TCRdb copy is limited to in-frame clones, with some not included. Found here are roughly 110,000 clones, under 95% of them singletons; the top ten hold roughly 0.78%. The sample consisted of peripheral blood, taken in the third trimester of pregnancy. The receptors originated from a female donor in good health, enrolled as a control in a pregnancy study.

The chain uses TRBV18 and TRBJ1-1, with 7 bases that match TRBD1. Germline V gene sequence: CDR1 KGHSH, CDR2 LQKENI. This CDR3 region has 14 residues. Trimming removed 3 bases from V and 2 bases from J; junction bases left unmatched: 3. CDR3 in DNA: TGTGCCAGCTCACCGACAGGGTCAAACACTGAAGCTTTCTTT. Translation gives CASSPTGSNTEAFF.

The V call is TRBV6-5, the J call TRBJ2-7; D is possibly TRBD2 (6 bases). Between the trimmed V and J ends, which lost 2 bases and 3 bases, there was a span of 8 bases. This CDR3 has 13 residues. CDR1 and CDR2 (germline): MNHEY, SVGAGI. The CDR3 DNA is TGTGCCAGCAGTTACAAGGGAGGCTACGAGCAGTACTTC. Its translation is CASSYKGGYEQYF.

The chain joins TRBV25-1 to TRBJ1-1; no firm D call. From germline, CDR1 is MGHDK and CDR2 SYGVNS. This CDR3 is 15 amino acids long. Trimming left V 3 bases short and J 0 bases short, with 11 bases between. CDR3 coding DNA: TGTGCCAGCAGTGACGATAGGCGGATGAACACTGAAGCTTTCTTT. Translating gives CASSDDRRMNTEAFF.

The V and J genes are TRBV6-4 and TRBJ2-1; 8 bases map to TRBD1. There are 15 residues in the CDR3. Germline CDR1 is MRHNA and CDR2 is SNTAGT. With 3 bases clipped from V and 2 bases from J, the junction kept 3 bases outside the gene matches. In DNA form, the CDR3 reads TGTGCCAGCAGTGAGCAGACAGGGGCCTACAATGAGCAGTTCTTC. Protein product: CASSEQTGAYNEQFF.

The rearrangement uses TRBV12-5 and TRBJ1-4, with 7 positions matching TRBD1. Germline V gives CDR1 LGHNT, CDR2 FRNRAP. V gave up 1 base and J gave up 7 bases; unmatched junction bases: 3. The CDR3 spans 14 residues. CDR3 DNA: TGTGCTAGTGGTTTGGCCAGGACAGGTGAAAAACTGTTTTTT. Its protein product is CASGLARTGEKLFF.

In nucleotides, the CDR3 is TGTGCCAGCAGCGGTTACGGGGTAGTGGGCACTGAAGCTTTCTTT. Translating gives CASSGYGVVGTEAFF. The chain combines TRBV9 with TRBJ1-1; D uncertain. This CDR3 has 15 amino acids. Trimming pared 3 bases from V and 4 bases from J, leaving 16 bases between. Per germline, CDR1 SGDLS and CDR2 YYNGEE.

The chain recombines TRBV30 with TRBJ1-2; 10 nucleotides line up with TRBD1. Germline V gene lookup returns CDR1 GTSNPN and CDR2 SVGIG (reference sequence). Germline trimming cut 7 bases from V and 8 bases from J; bases unmatched to any gene: 4. This CDR3 region has 11 residues. CDR3 sequence: CASGTGVGYTF. For the CDR3, the DNA is TGTGCCTCAGGGACAGGGGTCGGCTACACCTTC.

The CDR3 sequence: CASSLVPGQGGAYGYTF. CDR3 in DNA: TGTGCCAGCAGCTTAGTCCCTGGGCAGGGGGGCGCCTATGGCTACACCTTC. The genes are TRBV7-2 and TRBJ1-2; 7 bases fit TRBD1. CDR3 length equals 17 residues. Germline-derived CDR1 and CDR2 are SGHTA and FQGNSA. V shed 1 base, J shed 4 bases, and the junction held 12 bases outside the gene matches.

The chain joins TRBV9 to TRBJ2-1, with D tentatively TRBD2 (6 bases). The CDR3 extends over 14 amino acids. V lost 0 bases to trimming and J lost 3 bases, with 7 bases between them. The V gene's germline CDR1 is SGDLS and CDR2 YYNGEE. This CDR3 reads CASSVGGDYNEQFF. As DNA, the CDR3 is TGTGCCAGCAGCGTAGGGGGGGACTACAATGAGCAGTTCTTC.

CDR3 loop: CASSLDIGLAGGGQFF. CDR3 sequence (DNA): TGTGCCAGCAGCTTAGATATCGGGCTAGCGGGGGGAGGGCAGTTCTTC. The chain links TRBV7-2 to TRBJ2-1; 11 nucleotides agree with TRBD2. With V trimmed by 1 base and J by 12 bases, 11 bases remained unmatched. CDR3 length: 16 residues. Germline CDR1 reads SGHTA; CDR2 reads FQGNSA.

The V gene is TRBV6-4, the J gene TRBJ1-1, with a possible D match to TRBD1 (6 bases). The CDR3 runs 14 residues. V gave up 3 bases and J gave up 3 bases, with 11 bases separating them. Germline CDR1 MRHNA, CDR2 SNTAGT. In nucleotides, the CDR3 is TGTGCCAGCAGTGAGAAGGGGGATGACACTGAAGCTTTCTTT. This translates into CASSEKGDDTEAFF.

The V gene is TRBV2, the J gene TRBJ2-5; 8 bases are shared with TRBD2. CDR1 SNHLY and CDR2 FYNNEI come from the germline V gene. V trimming: 6 bases; J trimming: 1 base; junction bases outside the gene matches: 10. The CDR3 length is 16 residues. This CDR3 reads CASRPVGAGGQETQYF. The CDR3 nucleotides are TGTGCCAGCAGACCCGTGGGGGCGGGGGGCCAAGAGACCCAGTACTTC.

V gene TRBV5-1 combines with J gene TRBJ1-3, with 7 nucleotides matching TRBD1. Germline V gene sequence: CDR1 SGHRS, CDR2 YFSETQ. This CDR3 has 14 amino acids. With V trimmed by 0 bases and J by 3 bases, 0 bases remained unmatched. DNA of the CDR3: TGCGCCAGCAGCTTGGGACAGGGTGGAAACACCATATATTTT. Its protein product is CASSLGQGGNTIYF.

This chain links TRBV7-9 with TRBJ1-1, with TRBD1 matching over 9 bases. Germline V CDR1 and CDR2: SEHNR, FQNEAQ (reference sequence). The CDR3 loop spans 15 amino acids. Germline trimming cut 2 bases from V and 5 bases from J; bases unmatched to any gene: 6. For the CDR3, the DNA is TGTGCCAGCAGCTTACCCGGGACAGGGAGGACTGAAGCTTTCTTT. This sequence encodes CASSLPGTGRTEAFF.

This chain connects TRBV4-2 to TRBJ1-2; the match to TRBD1 covers 8 bases. The CDR3 sequence is 16 residues long. Germline V gene lookup returns CDR1 LGHNA and CDR2 YNFKEQ. Unmatched junction bases numbered 7, after V lost 0 bases and J lost 4 bases. The CDR3 coding sequence is TGTGCCAGCAGCCAAGATAAATCGGACAGGGCCTATGGCTACACCTTC. The encoded protein is CASSQDKSDRAYGYTF.